This T cell receptor (beta chain) appears in the sequencing data of a study of blood T cell repertoires in COVID-19. Whole-study context: Sources were T cells, B-cell-depleted T cells, or PBMCs; the material itself was cDNA or gDNA.

As handled by the study authors: Cell counts per sample came from amplifying reference gene primers. Method: immunoSEQ multiplex PCR; TCRdb's copy keeps in-frame clones and lacks some. V and J calls and clone size come straight from that table; D and trimming were deduced from the DNA. The repertoire includes 200,000 to 250,000 clones, 80% of them detected once, and 3.5% to 5.5% sits in the top ten. This CDR3 region has 14 residues. V shed 3 bases, J shed 6 bases, and the junction held 6 bases outside the gene matches. CDR1 is SGDLS and CDR2 is YYNGEE in the germline V gene. Participant age was about 18 to 89 years, and participants resided in approximately 25 US areas. Participants were placed into cohorts based on the clinical history they reported.

The chain links TRBV9 to TRBJ2-7; 10 bases line up with TRBD1. This TCR was recovered from a man aged 25-40 years with acute COVID-19. The sample was PBMCs or T cells enriched from blood (not recorded which). The DNA of the CDR3 is TGTGCCAGCAGCGGGACAGGGGGATCTATCGAGCAGTACTTC. Translation gives CASSGTGGSIEQYF.